This T cell receptor beta chain comes out of a study of Ad26.COV2.S vaccination and SARS-CoV-2 variants. Study outcomes and limitations: Reports say spike-specific CD8+ and CD4+ T cell responses covered substantial breadth after vaccination.

Points on this clone: What it binds is not known.

Treatment: 15 to 20 received Ad26.COV2.S at low or high dose, single or two shots; roughly five received placebo; per-sample allocation not given. Vaccine and placebo recipients were sampled on day 63 after the first injection. Boston supplied an adult donor aged 18-55 years. Germline CDR1 is SGDLS and CDR2 is YYNGEE. The CDR3 is made up of 13 amino acids. The V and J ends lost 0 bases and 6 bases respectively, with 6 bases between them. The data were produced by immunoSEQ multiplex PCR, yet TCRdb's version contains in-frame clones alone and is incomplete. Here the sample spans about 320,000 clones, around 84% being singletons.

The J gene is TRBJ2-2, the V gene TRBV9; the D is unclear. This sequence originates from a person aged 18-65 years who received the Ad26.COV2.S COVID-19 vaccine or a placebo. This sample comprised peripheral blood, obtained in a trial of Ad26.COV2.S vaccine versus placebo. CDR3 DNA: TGTGCCAGCAGCGTAGTCTCACCCGGGGAGCTGTTTTTT. This encodes CASSVVSPGELFF.